This T cell receptor (beta chain) was sequenced during a study of post-analysis software for immune sequencing data. Study details: Recorded subtypes: relapsing-remitting, secondary progressive, progressive-relapsing; some patients unannotated.

Study-level points and caveats: Pronounced co-clustering by F measure was evident among identically batched samples. The five TRBV segments detected at higher frequency in patients than in controls included TRBV5-6, TRBV5-1 and TRBV20-1. Relative to controls, patients with multiple sclerosis showed significantly lower normalized Chao1 diversity.

Researchers reported that TCR beta cDNA libraries carried unique molecular identifiers. Out of roughly 0.85 to 10 million T cells, hundreds of thousands of cDNA molecules were generated. TCRdb fed the PCR reads into MiXCR, producing one record per CDR3 protein. The table lists 650,000 to 850,000 distinct CDR3 sequences, 46% of them singletons. J lost 8 bases, V lost 5 bases, and 17 bases had no gene match. CDR1 and CDR2 (germline): MNHEY, SMNVEV (reference sequence). CDR3 length: 18 amino acids. With respect to this clonotype: Its matching antigen is unknown.

The V gene is TRBV27, the J gene TRBJ2-7, with 14 bases aligning to TRBD2. The clonotype comes from a girl aged 5 to 17 with multiple sclerosis. What was sequenced was blood. The CDR3 bases are TGTGCCAGCAGTCTAAACCCCGGGACTAGCGGGAGTCTCGTCAAGCAGTACTTC. Translation gives CASSLNPGTSGSLVKQYF.